This T cell receptor (beta chain) comes out of a study of T cell repertoires in cytomegalovirus infection. Study-wide results and caveats: There were HLA-C-restricted CMV-specific TCR beta clonotypes dominating the ex vivo response.

MiXCR, applied by TCRdb to the reads, yields one record per CDR3 protein. The sample includes 230,000 or so distinct CDR3 sequences, over 15% of them seen just once. CDR1 and CDR2 (germline): SNHLY, FYNNEI. The ends were cut back, 5 bases at V and 5 bases at J, with 4 bases in the middle. There are 11 residues in the CDR3. This clonotype was observed many times. What it binds is unknown. The gene calls are TRBV2 and TRBJ2-1, with unresolved D. The clonotype was recovered from a human donor in good health (CMV status not recorded). Some clones in this sample may be carry-over from other donors' samples. The sample comprised CD8+ T cells from PBMCs. The CDR3 loop is CASSRDNEQFF. The DNA of the CDR3 is TGTGCCAGCAGTCGGGACAATGAGCAGTTCTTC.